Listed below are T cell receptor beta chains from one sample, sequenced in a study of blood T cell repertoires in COVID-19. Clones were read by immunoSEQ multiplex PCR, and TCRdb kept only the in-frame ones, dropping some. The data hold 40,000 to 55,000 clones, with around 80% observed a single time. Source material: PBMCs or T cells enriched from blood (not recorded which). The receptors originated from a woman aged 50 to 65 with acute COVID-19. Both conserved end residues are part of each CDR3. A D gene is named only where the DNA matches it firmly. Clone size, where shown, is once, few, many, or a class for clones that have expanded.

D	V	J	size	CDR3	DNA
NA	TRBV6-5	TRBJ2-2	NA	CASSSNLLNTGELFF	TGTGCCAGCAGTTCTAACCTCCTGAACACCGGGGAGCTGTTTTTT
TRBD1	TRBV6-5	TRBJ1-4	NA	CASSSPDRRTKLFF	TGTGCCAGCAGCTCCCCGGACAGGAGAACCAAACTGTTTTTT
NA	TRBV5-6	TRBJ1-2	NA	CASSLVYTGPGYGYTF	TGTGCCAGCAGCTTGGTGTATACAGGGCCGGGCTATGGCTACACCTTC
TRBD1	TRBV3-1/TRBV3-2	TRBJ2-7	NA	CASSQGGGTGQGHF	TGTGCCAGCAGCCAAGGGGGAGGAACGGGACAGGGCCATTTC
NA	TRBV30	TRBJ2-3	NA	CAWKDYFTDTQYF	TGTGCCTGGAAGGACTATTTCACAGATACGCAGTATTTT
TRBD1	TRBV27	TRBJ2-2	NA	CASSNRGQVTGELFF	TGTGCCAGCAGCAACAGGGGGCAGGTCACCGGGGAGCTGTTTTTT
NA	TRBV30	TRBJ2-7	few	CAWSVAGIYEQYF	TGTGCCTGGAGTGTGGCAGGGATCTACGAGCAGTACTTC
TRBD2	TRBV5-1	TRBJ2-1	NA	CASSLGLAGGEQFF	TGCGCCAGCAGCTTGGGTCTAGCGGGGGGTGAGCAGTTCTTC
NA	TRBV19	TRBJ1-1	NA	CASSITSNTEAFF	TGTGCCAGTAGTATCACAAGTAACACTGAAGCTTTCTTT
NA	TRBV28	TRBJ1-2	NA	CASSFSPGVIYGYTF	TGTGCCAGCAGTTTCTCTCCAGGGGTTATCTATGGCTACACCTTC
TRBD1	TRBV5-1	TRBJ1-4	NA	CASSFGRQGRNEKLFF	TGCGCCAGCAGCTTTGGGAGACAGGGAAGAAATGAAAAACTGTTTTTT
NA	TRBV3-1/TRBV3-2	TRBJ2-1	NA	CASSPRGSNEQFF	TGTGCCAGCAGCCCTCGGGGGAGCAATGAGCAGTTCTTC
TRBD2	TRBV6-5	TRBJ2-1	NA	CASRSGGLNEQFF	TGTGCCAGCAGAAGCGGGGGTCTGAATGAGCAGTTCTTC
NA	TRBV10-2	TRBJ1-1	NA	CASSVEIGEAFF	TGCGCCAGCAGTGTAGAGATCGGTGAAGCTTTCTTT
NA	TRBV28	TRBJ1-2	NA	CASSLTDSLGYGYTF	TGTGCCAGCAGCTTAACGGACAGCCTGGGCTATGGCTACACCTTC
TRBD1	TRBV11-1	TRBJ1-2	NA	CASTPGQGFNYGYTF	TGTGCCAGCACACCTGGACAGGGGTTCAACTATGGCTACACCTTC
NA	TRBV27	TRBJ2-1	few	CASSPPADLGWDEQFF	TGTGCCAGCAGTCCTCCAGCGGATCTAGGTTGGGATGAGCAGTTCTTC
NA	TRBV5-4	TRBJ1-2	few	CASSLDRVGYGYTF	TGTGCCAGCAGCTTGGACAGGGTGGGCTATGGCTACACCTTC
TRBD2	TRBV6-4	TRBJ2-3	NA	CASSDGGLATDTQYF	TGTGCCAGCAGTGACGGTGGACTAGCCACAGATACGCAGTATTTT
NA	TRBV10-3	TRBJ2-7	NA	CAISERQGGSRGYEQYF	TGTGCCATCAGTGAACGGCAGGGAGGCAGCCGGGGCTACGAGCAGTACTTC
NA	TRBV2	TRBJ1-3	NA	CASSTRSSGNTIYF	TGTGCCAGCAGTACGAGGAGCTCTGGAAACACCATATATTTT
NA	TRBV13	TRBJ2-3	NA	CASSLRRGGAKDTQYF	TGTGCCAGCAGCTTACGCCGAGGGGGGGCTAAAGATACGCAGTATTTT
NA	TRBV27	TRBJ1-2	NA	CAKLPPGTCYGYTF	TGTGCCAAACTCCCTCCAGGGACTTGCTATGGCTACACCTTC
NA	TRBV4-1	TRBJ1-2	NA	CASSQEGSVGAQGYTF	TGCGCCAGCAGCCAAGAGGGCTCTGTGGGGGCGCAAGGCTACACCTTC
TRBD2	TRBV2	TRBJ2-5	NA	CASSEIPGTSGNPQETQYF	TGTGCCAGCAGCGAAATCCCCGGGACTAGCGGGAACCCCCAAGAGACCCAGTACTTC
TRBD1	TRBV19	TRBJ1-5	NA	CASRPGQHSNQPQHF	TGTGCCAGTAGGCCGGGACAGCATAGCAATCAGCCCCAGCATTTT
TRBD2	TRBV11-3	TRBJ2-3	NA	CASSIGTSESDTQYF	TGTGCCAGCAGCATCGGGACTAGCGAGTCAGATACGCAGTATTTT
NA	TRBV30	TRBJ1-6	NA	CAWSGQQDSPLHF	TGTGCCTGGAGTGGACAGCAAGATTCACCCCTCCACTTT
NA	TRBV7-9	TRBJ1-1	NA	CASSLGAGGTEAFF	TGTGCCAGCAGCTTAGGAGCGGGGGGCACTGAAGCTTTCTTT
NA	TRBV19	TRBJ1-6	NA	CASSMDNPGSPLHF	TGTGCCAGTAGTATGGACAATCCAGGTTCACCCCTCCACTTT
TRBD1	TRBV6-6	TRBJ1-2	NA	CASRQTGGNGGGYTF	TGTGCCAGCAGACAGACAGGGGGCAACGGCGGGGGCTACACCTTC
TRBD2	TRBV9	TRBJ2-2	NA	CASSVRLAGAGELFF	TGTGCCAGCAGCGTGAGACTAGCGGGGGCCGGGGAGCTGTTTTTT
TRBD1	TRBV27	TRBJ2-7	few	CASSADRAFYEQYF	TGTGCCAGCAGCGCGGACAGGGCTTTTTACGAGCAGTACTTC
NA	TRBV2	TRBJ1-2	NA	CASSPEEVINYGYTF	TGTGCCAGCAGTCCCGAGGAGGTTATAAACTATGGCTACACCTTC
NA	TRBV5-8	TRBJ2-3	NA	CASSLGASTDTQYF	TGTGCCAGCAGCTTAGGGGCCAGCACAGATACGCAGTATTTT
NA	TRBV27	TRBJ1-5	once	CASSLISGSNQPQHF	TGTGCCAGCAGTTTAATTTCCGGTAGCAATCAGCCCCAGCATTTT
TRBD2	TRBV11-2	TRBJ2-7	NA	CASRHSGGADEQYF	TGTGCCAGCAGACATAGCGGGGGGGCTGACGAGCAGTACTTC
TRBD2	TRBV5-1	TRBJ2-5	once	CASSSSGLGYRETQYF	TGCGCCAGCAGCTCCTCGGGACTAGGTTACCGAGAGACCCAGTACTTC
NA	TRBV7-9	TRBJ2-7	NA	CASSLAQSYEQYF	TGTGCCAGCAGCTTAGCACAATCCTACGAGCAGTACTTC
NA	TRBV9	TRBJ2-1	once	CASSPLAVSSYNEQFF	TGTGCCAGCAGCCCCTTAGCGGTTAGCTCCTACAATGAGCAGTTCTTC
TRBD1	TRBV14	TRBJ1-2	few	CASSQRTGRNTF	TGTGCCAGCAGCCAACGGACAGGGAGGAACACCTTC
NA	TRBV28	TRBJ1-1	once	CASRSGATEAFF	TGTGCCAGCAGATCAGGGGCCACTGAAGCTTTCTTT